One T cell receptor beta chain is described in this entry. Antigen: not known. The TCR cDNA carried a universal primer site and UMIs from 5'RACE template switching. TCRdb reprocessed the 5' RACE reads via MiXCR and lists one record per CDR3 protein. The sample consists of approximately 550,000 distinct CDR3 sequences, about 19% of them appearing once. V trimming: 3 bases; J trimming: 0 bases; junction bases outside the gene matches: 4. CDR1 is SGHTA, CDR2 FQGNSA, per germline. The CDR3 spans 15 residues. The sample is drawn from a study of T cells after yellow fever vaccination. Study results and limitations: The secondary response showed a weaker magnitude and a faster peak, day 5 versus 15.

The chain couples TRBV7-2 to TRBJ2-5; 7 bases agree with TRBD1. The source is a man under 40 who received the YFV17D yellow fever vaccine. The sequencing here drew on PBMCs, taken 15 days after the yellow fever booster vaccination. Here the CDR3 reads CASSFPRGYQETQYF. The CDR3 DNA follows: TGTGCCAGCAGCTTTCCCAGGGGGTACCAAGAGACCCAGTACTTC. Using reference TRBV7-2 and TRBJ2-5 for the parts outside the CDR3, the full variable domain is GAGVSQSPSNKVTEKGKDVELRCDPISGHTALYWYRQSLGQGLEFLIYFQGNSAPDKSGLPSDRFSAERTGGSVSTLTIQRTQQEDSAVYLCASSFPRGYQETQYFGPGTRLLVL.